The 17 T cell receptor beta chains below all came from one sample that was sequenced in a study of post-analysis software for immune sequencing data. General study points: Elevated frequency relative to controls characterized 4 or 5 TRBV segments in patients, TRBV5-6, TRBV5-1 and TRBV20-1 among them.

Built from TCR beta cDNA, the libraries had unique molecular identifiers in them. TCRdb called the PCR reads again in MiXCR, with one record for every CDR3 protein. The sample includes roughly 870,000 distinct CDR3 sequences, approximately 53% of them seen just once. No antigens are known for them. Material: blood. The source is a girl between 10 and 17 years old with multiple sclerosis.

V is TRBV20-1 and J is TRBJ2-5; D perhaps matches TRBD1 (6 bases). CDR1 and CDR2 (germline): DFQATT, SNEGSKA (reference sequence). Trimming left V 5 bases short and J 5 bases short, with 18 bases between. The CDR3 runs 14 residues. Here the CDR3 DNA reads TGCAGTGCTCTTTGGACAGACGACCTTGAGACCCAGTACTTC. Translation: CSALWTDDLETQYF.

This chain uses TRBV20-1 with TRBJ2-3; D is unresolved. The germline V gene has CDR1 DFQATT and CDR2 SNEGSKA (reference sequence). This CDR3 region has 12 residues. V dropped 1 base and J dropped 4 bases, with 6 bases sitting between them. For the CDR3, the DNA is TGCAGTGCTAGAGGGCCCCCAGATACGCAGTATTTT. Translating it yields CSARGPPDTQYF.

The sample holds one count of this clonotype. The gene calls are TRBV6-5 and TRBJ1-2, with 9 nucleotides matching TRBD1. After removal of 6 bases from V and 8 bases from J, the junction contained 7 bases not matched to a gene. This CDR3 has 13 amino acids. Germline V gives CDR1 MNHEY, CDR2 SVGAGI. CDR3 sequence reads: CASSLQGATGYTF. The CDR3 coding sequence is TGTGCCAGCAGCCTACAGGGGGCAACCGGCTACACCTTC.

This chain joins TRBV7-2 and TRBJ2-1, with 9 bases identical to TRBD1. V trimming: 5 bases; J trimming: 4 bases; junction bases outside the gene matches: 9. This CDR3 has 16 amino acids. Germline assignment: CDR1 SGHTA and CDR2 FQGNSA. In nucleotides, the CDR3 is TGTGCCAGCAGCCTAATACAGGGGGCGCAATACAATGAGCAGTTCTTC. Protein product: CASSLIQGAQYNEQFF.

A single count supports this clonotype. The chain joins TRBV4-1 to TRBJ1-5, with a possible D match to TRBD1 (6 bases). With 5 bases removed from V and 2 bases from J, the gap between germline ends came to 16 bases. The germline V gene has CDR1 MGHRA and CDR2 YSYEKL. CDR3 length equals 16 residues. The CDR3 nucleotides are TGCGCCAGCAGCTCCTCGGGTGCAGGGGGCAATCAGCCCCAGCATTTT. Residues: CASSSSGAGGNQPQHF.

The chain recombines TRBV10-3 with TRBJ2-7; 12 bases agree with TRBD2. The CDR3 totals 14 residues. CDR1 ENHRY and CDR2 SYGVKD come from the germline V gene. The V gene end was trimmed by 6 bases and the J gene end by 4 bases; junction bases not matched to a gene: 4. CDR3 in amino acids: CAISPTSGSYEQYF. Here the CDR3 DNA reads TGTGCCATCAGCCCGACTAGCGGGAGTTACGAGCAGTACTTC.

This clonotype was seen just once. The rearrangement links TRBV7-6 to TRBJ2-5; D not resolved. V lost 5 bases to trimming and J lost 2 bases, with 27 bases between them. The CDR3 spans 19 residues. In germline, CDR1 is SGHVS, CDR2 FNYEAQ. CDR3 DNA sequence: TGTGCCAGCAGCCGACCAGATCCGTCTTGGGCGGTCCTTCAAGAGACCCAGTACTTC. Its translation is CASSRPDPSWAVLQETQYF. The full variable domain, completed using reference TRBV7-6 and TRBJ2-5, is GAGVSQSPRYKVTKRGQDVALRCDPISGHVSLYWYRQALGQGPEFLTYFNYEAQQDKSGLPNDRFSAERPEGSISTLTIQRTEQRDSAMYRCASSRPDPSWAVLQETQYFGPGTRLLVL.

This chain connects TRBV5-1 to TRBJ1-2; TRBD1 matches 9 bases. This CDR3 comprises 13 residues. The V gene's germline CDR1 is SGHRS and CDR2 YFSETQ. V trimming: 3 bases; J trimming: 8 bases; junction bases outside the gene matches: 5. The CDR3 protein is CASSWDRAGGYTF. CDR3 in DNA: TGCGCCAGCAGCTGGGACAGGGCCGGGGGCTACACCTTC. The entire variable domain, with the rest obtained from reference TRBV5-1 and TRBJ1-2, is as follows: KAGVTQTPRYLIKTRGQQVTLSCSPISGHRSVSWYQQTPGQGLQFLFEYFSETQRNKGNFPGRFSGRQFSNSRSEMNVSTLELGDSALYLCASSWDRAGGYTFGSGTRLTVV.

This rearrangement joins TRBV20-1 to TRBJ2-3; TRBD2 agrees at 7 bases. The trim removed 1 base at V and 5 bases at J, leaving 9 bases unmatched. The germline gives CDR1 DFQATT, CDR2 SNEGSKA (reference sequence). The CDR3 covers 15 residues. The CDR3 sequence is CSARVGRGTKDTQYF. The CDR3 DNA sequence: TGCAGTGCTAGAGTAGGACGGGGGACTAAAGATACGCAGTATTTT.

This clonotype was counted once. The chain is built from TRBV6-1 and TRBJ1-1, with a weak D call TRBD1 (5 bases). Germline CDR1 reads MNHNS; CDR2 reads SASEGT. This CDR3 contains 16 residues. V was clipped by 0 bases and J by 0 bases, with 11 bases between them. CDR3 coding DNA: TGTGCCAGCAGTGAAGCTTTAGGGACGGTGAACACTGAAGCTTTCTTT. Translated, it gives CASSEALGTVNTEAFF.

The CDR3 DNA reads as TGTGCCAGCAGCGCACAGGGGGCCCCAGAGACCCAGTACTTC. Residues: CASSAQGAPETQYF. The chain combines TRBV11-3 with TRBJ2-5; TRBD1 matches at 9 bases. The CDR3 is 14 residues long. V was clipped by 5 bases and J by 4 bases; unmatched bases: 5. Germline V gene lookup returns CDR1 SGHNT and CDR2 YENEEA.

The V call is TRBV5-1, the J call TRBJ2-7; TRBD1 matches at 7 bases. V was pared by 2 bases and J by 5 bases, with 4 bases of the junction left unmatched. The CDR3 has 13 amino acids. Germline assignment: CDR1 SGHRS and CDR2 YFSETQ. The CDR3 sequence: CASSFSRGNEQYF. CDR3 sequence (DNA): TGCGCCAGCAGCTTCAGCAGGGGGAACGAGCAGTACTTC.

J is TRBJ1-4 and V is TRBV12-3 or TRBV12-4; D uncertain. This CDR3 comprises 13 residues. The V end lost 5 bases, the J end lost 7 bases, and 11 bases lay between the germline ends. CDR3 sequence: CASSPRTFEKLFF. The CDR3 DNA reads as TGTGCCAGCAGTCCCCGGACTTTTGAAAAACTGTTTTTT.

This clonotype has only a few counts. The rearrangement uses TRBV29-1 and TRBJ2-1; the match to TRBD2 covers 9 bases. Trimming removed 4 bases from V and 7 bases from J; junction bases left unmatched: 20. This CDR3 has 18 residues. The V gene's germline CDR1 is SQVTM and CDR2 ANQGSEA. CDR3 sequence: CSVGGRRSAGGLRNEQFF. CDR3 nucleotide sequence: TGCAGCGTTGGGGGGCGGCGTTCGGCGGGGGGGCTGCGGAATGAGCAGTTCTTC.

The V call is TRBV20-1, the J call TRBJ2-7, with no clear D. The CDR3 contains 12 residues. Germline CDR1 is DFQATT and CDR2 is SNEGSKA (reference sequence). V lost 0 bases and J lost 3, with 6 bases in between. CDR3 coding DNA: TGCAGTGCTAGAGATCACAGCTACGAGCAGTACTTC. This codes for CSARDHSYEQYF.

The rearrangement links TRBV3-1 to TRBJ1-5; no clear D. This CDR3 is built from 13 residues. V lost 0 bases to trimming and J lost 5 bases, with 5 bases between them. From germline, CDR1 is LGHDT and CDR2 YNNKEL (reference sequence). The CDR3 DNA reads TGTGCCAGCAGCCAAGATCCCCATCAGCCCCAGCATTTT. Protein sequence: CASSQDPHQPQHF.

This chain uses TRBV12-3 or TRBV12-4 with TRBJ2-3, with 9 bases lining up with TRBD2. The CDR3 length is 12 residues. Germline trimming cut 6 bases from V and 12 bases from J; bases unmatched to any gene: 7. In DNA form, the CDR3 reads TGTGCCAGCAGGGATAGCGGGGGTACACAGTATTTT. It specifies CASRDSGGTQYF.